A selection of T cell receptor beta chains follows, all from one sample in a study of cytomegalovirus exposure and HLA in healthy donors. Profiled with immunoSEQ multiplex PCR; TCRdb holds only in-frame clones, not every one. This table has 95,000 to 100,000 clones, roughly 9.4% appearing once. Sequences were obtained from PBMCs. These receptors were obtained from a man aged 45-65 years in good health and CMV-seropositive. Each CDR3 is given with its conserved first and last residue. Each record gives: V gene, clone size, J gene, D gene, CDR3 DNA, CDR3 protein. D genes are given only for firm matches. Not every row has a clone size; where given, it reads once, few, many or a size class.

TRBV27,NA,TRBJ1-1,NA,TGTGCCAGCAGTTTTGGGGGGAAGACTGAAGCTTTCTTT,CASSFGGKTEAFF
TRBV30,few,TRBJ2-7,NA,TGTGCCTGGTCACGCGGGGGCTTGAACGAGCAGTACTTC,CAWSRGGLNEQYF
TRBV28,NA,TRBJ2-5,TRBD2,TGTGCCAGCAGTCCTCGCGGGGGGCGGGGTGAGACCCAGTACTTC,CASSPRGGRGETQYF
TRBV28,NA,TRBJ2-7,TRBD2,TGTGCCAGCAGTTTACGGGGACTAGGCTCTACCGAGCAGTACTTC,CASSLRGLGSTEQYF
TRBV5-1,few,TRBJ2-5,TRBD2,TGCGCCAGCAGCTTGGCCGGGCTAGCGGGAGGGCCGGAGACCCAGTACTTC,CASSLAGLAGGPETQYF
TRBV6-5,few,TRBJ2-1,NA,TGTGCCAGCAGCCGCCGGGGGAGCTCCTACAATGAGCAGTTCTTC,CASSRRGSSYNEQFF
TRBV5-1,NA,TRBJ1-2,NA,TGCGCCAGCAGCTGGGAGTCGCTTAACTATGGCTACACCTTC,CASSWESLNYGYTF
TRBV6-5,few,TRBJ1-4,NA,TGTGCCAGCAGTCTCCTAGGGGGGGGGAATGAAAAACTGTTTTTT,CASSLLGGGNEKLFF
TRBV19,many,TRBJ1-5,NA,TGTGCCAGTAGTATAACAGGGAGCCCCTATAGCAATCAGCCCCAGCATTTT,CASSITGSPYSNQPQHF
TRBV10-3,NA,TRBJ2-6,TRBD1,TGTGCCATCAGGCCGGGACAGGGTGGCTCTGGGGCCAACGTCCTGACTTTC,CAIRPGQGGSGANVLTF
TRBV28,NA,TRBJ1-5,TRBD1,TGTGCCAGCAGGGGAGGACAGGGGGCTAACGGCAATCAGCCCCAGCATTTT,CASRGGQGANGNQPQHF
TRBV5-1,few,TRBJ2-2,TRBD2,TGCGCCAGCGGAACGACTAGCGGGAACACCGGGGAGCTGTTTTTT,CASGTTSGNTGELFF
TRBV18,few,TRBJ1-6,TRBD1,TGTGCCAGCTCACCGACACCATATAGACAGGGTAAAGATTCACCCCTCCACTTT,CASSPTPYRQGKDSPLHF
TRBV19,NA,TRBJ2-5,TRBD1,TGTGCCAGTAGTTCGGGACAGGGGTCCGAGACCCAGTACTTC,CASSSGQGSETQYF
TRBV9,few,TRBJ2-3,TRBD1,TGTGCCAGCAGCGGGACAGGGGTTGGGGATACGCAGTATTTT,CASSGTGVGDTQYF
TRBV13,few,TRBJ2-2,TRBD2,TGTGCCAGCAGCCACGGACTAGCGGGGAACACCGGGGAGCTGTTTTTT,CASSHGLAGNTGELFF
TRBV25-1,few,TRBJ1-4,TRBD1,TGTGCCAGCAGTGCCCCGACAGGGGAAAAACTGTTTTTT,CASSAPTGEKLFF
TRBV4-1,NA,TRBJ2-7,TRBD2,TGCGCCAGCAGCCAAGCCACGCTAGCGGGAGGGCCTTACGAGCAGTACTTC,CASSQATLAGGPYEQYF
TRBV5-1,NA,TRBJ1-2,TRBD1,TGCGCCAGCAGCTCTGGACAGGGGCAGTATGGCTACACCTTC,CASSSGQGQYGYTF
TRBV5-5,few,TRBJ2-7,NA,TGTGCCAGCAGCCGCGCAGGGGCGTACGAGCAGTACTTC,CASSRAGAYEQYF
TRBV7-2,NA,TRBJ2-7,NA,TGTGCCAGCAGCTTGATTTTCGGGTCCTACGAGCAGTACTTC,CASSLIFGSYEQYF
TRBV23-1,NA,TRBJ1-5,NA,TGCGCCAGCAGTAGAGGAAATCAGCCCCAGCATTTT,CASSRGNQPQHF
TRBV9,few,TRBJ1-1,NA,TGTGCCAGCAGCGTAGGTGGGAGTAGGAACACTGAAGCTTTCTTT,CASSVGGSRNTEAFF